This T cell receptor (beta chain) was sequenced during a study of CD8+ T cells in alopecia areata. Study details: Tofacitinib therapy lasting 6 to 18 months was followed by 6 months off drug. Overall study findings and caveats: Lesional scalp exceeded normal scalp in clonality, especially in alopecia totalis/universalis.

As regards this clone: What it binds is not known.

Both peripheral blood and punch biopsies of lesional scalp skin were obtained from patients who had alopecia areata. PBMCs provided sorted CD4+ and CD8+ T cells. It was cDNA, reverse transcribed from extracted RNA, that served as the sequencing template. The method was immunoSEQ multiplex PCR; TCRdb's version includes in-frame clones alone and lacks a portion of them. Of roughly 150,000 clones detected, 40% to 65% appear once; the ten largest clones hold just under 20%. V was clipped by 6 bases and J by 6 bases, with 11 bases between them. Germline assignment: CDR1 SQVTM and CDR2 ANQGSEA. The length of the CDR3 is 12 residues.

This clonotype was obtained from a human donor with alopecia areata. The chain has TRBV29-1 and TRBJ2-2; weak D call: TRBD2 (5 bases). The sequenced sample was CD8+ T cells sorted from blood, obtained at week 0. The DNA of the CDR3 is TGCAGCGTGTTCACCGGGGCCGGGGAGCTGTTTTTT. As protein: CSVFTGAGELFF.